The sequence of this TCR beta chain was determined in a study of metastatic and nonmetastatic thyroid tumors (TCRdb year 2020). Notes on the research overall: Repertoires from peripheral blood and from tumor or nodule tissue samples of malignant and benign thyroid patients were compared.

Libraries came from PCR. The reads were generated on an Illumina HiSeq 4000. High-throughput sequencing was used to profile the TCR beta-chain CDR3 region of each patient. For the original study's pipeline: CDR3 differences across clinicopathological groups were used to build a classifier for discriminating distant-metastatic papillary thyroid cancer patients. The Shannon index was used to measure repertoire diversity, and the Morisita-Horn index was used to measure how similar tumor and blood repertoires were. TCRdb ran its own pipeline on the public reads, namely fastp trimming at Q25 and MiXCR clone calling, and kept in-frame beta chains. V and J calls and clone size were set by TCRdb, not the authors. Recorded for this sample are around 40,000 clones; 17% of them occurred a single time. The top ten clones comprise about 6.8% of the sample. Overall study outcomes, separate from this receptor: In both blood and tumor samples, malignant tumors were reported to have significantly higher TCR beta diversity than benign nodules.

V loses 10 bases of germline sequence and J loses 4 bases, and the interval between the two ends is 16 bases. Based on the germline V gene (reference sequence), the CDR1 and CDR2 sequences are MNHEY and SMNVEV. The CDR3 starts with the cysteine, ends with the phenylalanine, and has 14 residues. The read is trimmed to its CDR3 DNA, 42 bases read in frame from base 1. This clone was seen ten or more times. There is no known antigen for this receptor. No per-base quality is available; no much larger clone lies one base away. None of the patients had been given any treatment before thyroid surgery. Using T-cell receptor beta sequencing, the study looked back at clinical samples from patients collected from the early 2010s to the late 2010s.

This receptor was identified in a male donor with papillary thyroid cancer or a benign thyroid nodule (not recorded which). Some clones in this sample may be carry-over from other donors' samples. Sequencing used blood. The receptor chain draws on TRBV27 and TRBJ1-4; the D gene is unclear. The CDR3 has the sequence CATRQNGRNEKLFF. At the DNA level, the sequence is TGTGCCACCCGGCAGAACGGGCGTAATGAAAAACTGTTTTTT.